The text below deals with one TCR beta chain. The length of the CDR3 is 13 residues. The germline V gene encodes CDR1 SGHAT and CDR2 FQNNGV. J was trimmed by 6 bases and V by 5 bases; bases with no gene match: 3. Sequencing used immunoSEQ multiplex PCR; TCRdb keeps in-frame clones, though not all of them. The data hold under 200,000 clones, with roughly 80% observed a single time. This specimen belongs to a study of blood T cell repertoires in COVID-19. The sequence was obtained from a man aged 50-60 years who had recovered from COVID-19. The specimen sequenced was PBMCs or T cells enriched from blood (not recorded which). This chain joins TRBV11-2 and TRBJ2-2; 7 nucleotides line up with TRBD2. CDR3 in amino acids: CASSPGRAGELFF. For the CDR3, the DNA is TGTGCCAGCAGCCCTGGGAGGGCCGGGGAGCTGTTTTTT.